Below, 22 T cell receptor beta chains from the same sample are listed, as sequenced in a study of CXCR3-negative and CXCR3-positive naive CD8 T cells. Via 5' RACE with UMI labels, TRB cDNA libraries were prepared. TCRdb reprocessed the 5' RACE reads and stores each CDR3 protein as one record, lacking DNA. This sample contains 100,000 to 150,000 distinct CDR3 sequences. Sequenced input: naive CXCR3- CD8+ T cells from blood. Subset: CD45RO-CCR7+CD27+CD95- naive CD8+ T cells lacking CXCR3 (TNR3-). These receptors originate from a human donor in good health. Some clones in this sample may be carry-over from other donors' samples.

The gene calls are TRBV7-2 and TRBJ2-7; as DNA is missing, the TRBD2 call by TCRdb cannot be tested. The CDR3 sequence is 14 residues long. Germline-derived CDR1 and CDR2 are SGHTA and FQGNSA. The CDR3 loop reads CASSVVQREHEQYF.

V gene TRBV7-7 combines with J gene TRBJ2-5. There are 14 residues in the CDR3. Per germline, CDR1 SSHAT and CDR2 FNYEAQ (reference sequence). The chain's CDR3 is CASSLSGNQETQYF.

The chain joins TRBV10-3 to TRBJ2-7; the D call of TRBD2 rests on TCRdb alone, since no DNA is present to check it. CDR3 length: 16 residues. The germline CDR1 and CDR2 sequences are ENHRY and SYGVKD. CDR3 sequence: CAISEGGGLADYEQYF.

CDR3 sequence reads: CSVEERGLAGLSYNEQFF. The gene calls are TRBV29-1 and TRBJ2-1; TCRdb indicates TRBD2, and absent DNA this call remains unverified. The germline V gene encodes CDR1 SQVTM and CDR2 ANQGSEA. CDR3 length: 18 amino acids.

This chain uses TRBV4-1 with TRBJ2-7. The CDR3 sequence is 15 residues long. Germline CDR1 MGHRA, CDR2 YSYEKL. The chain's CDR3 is CASSQAMGSSYEQYF.

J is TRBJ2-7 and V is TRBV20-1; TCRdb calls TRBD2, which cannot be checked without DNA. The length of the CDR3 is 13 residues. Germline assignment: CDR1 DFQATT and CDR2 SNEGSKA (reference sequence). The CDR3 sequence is CSARTSGDYEQYF.

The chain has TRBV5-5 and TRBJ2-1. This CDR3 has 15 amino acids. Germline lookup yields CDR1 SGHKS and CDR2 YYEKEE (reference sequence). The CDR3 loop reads CASSLAGTPYNEQFF.

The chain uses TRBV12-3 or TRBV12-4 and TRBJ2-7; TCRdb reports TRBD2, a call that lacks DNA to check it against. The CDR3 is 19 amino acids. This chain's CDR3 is CASSLKGSEWTPSSYEQYF.

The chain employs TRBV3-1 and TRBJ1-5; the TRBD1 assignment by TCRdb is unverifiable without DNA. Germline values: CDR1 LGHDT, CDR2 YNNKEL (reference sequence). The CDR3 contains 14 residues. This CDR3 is CASSQDRGHQPQHF.

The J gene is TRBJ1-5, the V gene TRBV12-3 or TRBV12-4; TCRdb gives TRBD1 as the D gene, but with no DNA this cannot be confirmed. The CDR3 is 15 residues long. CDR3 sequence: CASSQTRGRNQPQHF.

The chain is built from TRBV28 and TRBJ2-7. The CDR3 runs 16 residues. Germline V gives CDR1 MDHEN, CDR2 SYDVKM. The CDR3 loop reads CASSFGSKITSYEQYF.

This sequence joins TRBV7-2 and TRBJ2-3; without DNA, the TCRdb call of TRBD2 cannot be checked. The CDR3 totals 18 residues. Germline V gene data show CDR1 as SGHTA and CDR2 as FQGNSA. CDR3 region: CASSFRTTIEDRTDTQYF.

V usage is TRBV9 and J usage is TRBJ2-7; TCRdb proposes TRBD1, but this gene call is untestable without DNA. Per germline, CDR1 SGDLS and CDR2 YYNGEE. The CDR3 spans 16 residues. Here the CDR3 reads CASSPSGVPTTYEQYF. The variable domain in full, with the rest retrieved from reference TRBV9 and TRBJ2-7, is DSGVTQTPKHLITATGQRVTLRCSPRSGDLSVYWYQQSLDQGLQFLIQYYNGEERAKGNILERFSAQQFPDLHSELNLSSLELGDSALYFCASSPSGVPTTYEQYFGPGTRLTVT.

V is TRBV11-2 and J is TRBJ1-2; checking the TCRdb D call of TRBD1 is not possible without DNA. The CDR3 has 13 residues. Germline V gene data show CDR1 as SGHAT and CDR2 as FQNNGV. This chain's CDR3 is CASHNWGDYGYTF.

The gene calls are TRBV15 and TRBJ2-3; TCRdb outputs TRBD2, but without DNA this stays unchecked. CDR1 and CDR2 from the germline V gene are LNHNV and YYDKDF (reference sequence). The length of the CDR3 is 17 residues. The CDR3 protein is CATSREGLAGVTDTQYF.

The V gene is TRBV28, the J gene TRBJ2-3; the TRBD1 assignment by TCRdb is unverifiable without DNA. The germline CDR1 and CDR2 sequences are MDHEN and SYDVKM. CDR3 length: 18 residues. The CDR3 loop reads CASSLLSSMSYALDTQYF.

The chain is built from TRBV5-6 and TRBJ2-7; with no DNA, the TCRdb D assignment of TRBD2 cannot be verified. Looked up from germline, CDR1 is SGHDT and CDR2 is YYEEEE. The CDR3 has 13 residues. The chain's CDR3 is CASSFPREGEQYF.

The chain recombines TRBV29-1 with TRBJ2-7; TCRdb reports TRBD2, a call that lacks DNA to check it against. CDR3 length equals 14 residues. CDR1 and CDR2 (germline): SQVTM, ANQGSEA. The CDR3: CSVEVAGSSYEQYF.

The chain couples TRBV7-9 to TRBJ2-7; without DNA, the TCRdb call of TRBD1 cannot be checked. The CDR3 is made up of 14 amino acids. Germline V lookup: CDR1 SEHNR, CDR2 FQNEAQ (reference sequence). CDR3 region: CASSSPGDSYEQYF.

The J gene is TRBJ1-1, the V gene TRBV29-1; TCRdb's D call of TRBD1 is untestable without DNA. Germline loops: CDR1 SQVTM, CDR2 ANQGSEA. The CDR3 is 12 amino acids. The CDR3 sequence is CSVVDSYTEAFF.

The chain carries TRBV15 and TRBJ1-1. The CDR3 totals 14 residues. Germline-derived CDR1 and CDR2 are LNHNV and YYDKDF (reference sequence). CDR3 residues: CATSSRGLEGEAFF.

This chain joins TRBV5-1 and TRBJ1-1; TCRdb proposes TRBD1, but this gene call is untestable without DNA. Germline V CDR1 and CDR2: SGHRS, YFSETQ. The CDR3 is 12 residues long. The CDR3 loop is CASTLEGTEAFF.